The following is a T cell receptor (beta chain) sequence with its context. The antigen remains undetermined. The data stem from a study of T cell repertoires in cytomegalovirus infection. General study findings and limits: Accumulated public TCR beta family frequency recognized individuals carrying CMV together with the relevant HLA.

One entry per CDR3 protein results from TCRdb running MiXCR on the reads. The sample lists roughly 640,000 distinct CDR3 sequences; less than 25% were seen once. The CDR3 runs to 14 residues. Per the germline V gene, CDR1 is LGHNT and CDR2 is FRNRAP. Trimming stripped 0 bases from V and 5 bases from J, with 7 bases between. Sequenced: CD8+ T cells from PBMCs. The chain employs TRBV12-5 and TRBJ2-2, with TRBD1 as a possible D gene (5 bases). The source is a human donor in good health (CMV status not recorded). Some clones in this sample may be carry-over from other donors' samples. In nucleotides, the CDR3 is TGTGCTAGTGGTTTGGTAGGGGTAACCGGGGAGCTGTTTTTT. Protein sequence: CASGLVGVTGELFF.